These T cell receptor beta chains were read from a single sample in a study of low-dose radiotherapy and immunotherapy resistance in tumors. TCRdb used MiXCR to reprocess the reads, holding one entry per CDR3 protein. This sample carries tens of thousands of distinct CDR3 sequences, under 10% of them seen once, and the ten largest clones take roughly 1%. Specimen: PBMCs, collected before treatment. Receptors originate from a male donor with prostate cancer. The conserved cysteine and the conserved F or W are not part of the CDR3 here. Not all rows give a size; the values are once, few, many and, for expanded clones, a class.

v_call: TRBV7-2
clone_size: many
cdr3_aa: ASSLGERETQY

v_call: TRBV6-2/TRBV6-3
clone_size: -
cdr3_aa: ASSRGPETQY

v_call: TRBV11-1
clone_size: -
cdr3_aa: ASSFGQLSYEQY

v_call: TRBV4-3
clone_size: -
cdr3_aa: ASSQGSAGGPDEQF

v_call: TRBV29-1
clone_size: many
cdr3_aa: SVGGLYEQY

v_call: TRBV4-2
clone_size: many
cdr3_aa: ASSQEQTSTDTQY

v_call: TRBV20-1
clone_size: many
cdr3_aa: SARVGLAGGGRPDTQY

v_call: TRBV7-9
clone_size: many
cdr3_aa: ASSLQREGSDTQY

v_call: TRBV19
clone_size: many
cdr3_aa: ASRKWEHRGSYGYT

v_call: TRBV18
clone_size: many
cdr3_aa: ASSPSVSLNTEAF

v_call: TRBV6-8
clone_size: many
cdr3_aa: ASSLGVFSSGANVLT

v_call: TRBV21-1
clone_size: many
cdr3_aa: ASSKAEMGQGKMNTEAF

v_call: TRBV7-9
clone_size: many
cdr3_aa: ASRQGPSGNTIY

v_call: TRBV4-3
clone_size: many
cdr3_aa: ASSPRTSGDTQY

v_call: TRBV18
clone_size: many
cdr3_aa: ASSPVETVDNFYEQY

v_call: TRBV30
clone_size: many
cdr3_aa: AWSVRAGLYNEQF

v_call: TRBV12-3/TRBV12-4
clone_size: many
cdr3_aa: ASSLLASNEQF

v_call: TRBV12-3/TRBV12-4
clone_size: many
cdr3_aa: ASSFSGGSLANEQF

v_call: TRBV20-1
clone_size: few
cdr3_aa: SASGTANTEAF

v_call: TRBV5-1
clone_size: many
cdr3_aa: ASSWGQGASTDTQY

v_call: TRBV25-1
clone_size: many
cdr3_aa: ASSATGMRNQPQH

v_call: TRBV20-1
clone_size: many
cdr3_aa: SARSLRSTDTQY